This T cell receptor (beta chain) was recovered during a study of blood T cell repertoires in COVID-19. About the research overall: There were acute and convalescent COVID-19 samples, and they came from the United States, Italy and Spain.

In the source study's methods: Amplifying reference gene primers gave estimates of nucleated cell counts. Sequenced by immunoSEQ multiplex PCR; TCRdb stores in-frame clones only, minus some. V, J and clone size reflect that table, while D and trimming were determined from the DNA. The sample has about 94,000 clones; under 90% are singletons. CDR1 and CDR2 from the germline V gene are SNHLY and FYNNEI. This CDR3 contains 13 residues. The ends lost 5 bases at V and 8 bases at J; junction bases unmatched: 7. The sample taken for sequencing was peripheral blood. The J gene is TRBJ1-2, the V gene TRBV2, with TRBD1 matching 8 bases. This TCR was recovered from a human donor in a cohort sampled during active COVID-19. CDR3 coding DNA: TGTGCCAGCAGTCTACTCGACAGGGGAGGCTACACCTTC. Translation gives CASSLLDRGGYTF.